The T cell receptor beta chain under discussion was sequenced for a study of blood T cell repertoires in COVID-19. Turning to the study itself: Specimens from acute and convalescent COVID-19 originated in the United States, Italy and Spain. PBMCs, B-cell-depleted T cells, or T cells were the source of the cDNA or gDNA that made up the material.

The CDR3 covers 18 residues. Germline assignment: CDR1 SGHTA and CDR2 FQGTGA. V shed 5 bases and J 2 bases; nucleotides not matched to a gene: 15. Study processing details: Estimation of nucleated cell counts relied on the amplification of reference gene primers. Assay: immunoSEQ multiplex PCR; the TCRdb copy retains only in-frame clones and omits some. V and J calls and clone size are those listed in that table; D and trimming were worked out from the DNA. The sample lists about 59,000 clones; around 80% were seen once. Sample: peripheral blood. The chain is built from TRBV7-3 and TRBJ1-2; 9 bases map to TRBD1. The receptor was isolated from a man between 60 and 75 years old with acute or convalescent COVID-19. Written as DNA, the CDR3 is TGTGCCAGCAGCCCCGGTCGACCGACAGGGGGAGAGAACTATGGCTACACCTTC. This sequence encodes CASSPGRPTGGENYGYTF.